This TCR beta chain is drawn from a study of cytomegalovirus exposure and HLA in healthy donors. Study-wide context: There were roughly 110 million unique TCR beta sequences, drawn from roughly 200 million T cells, in an earlier analysis.

Germline CDR1 is SGDLS and CDR2 is YYNGEE. CDR3 length: 15 amino acids. V lost 4 bases to trimming and J lost 2 bases, with 13 bases between them. PCR used 60 Vbeta primers and 13 Jbeta primers. The assay was immunoSEQ multiplex PCR, and TCRdb's table has in-frame clones only and misses some. Of some 180,000 clones listed, around 74% are singletons. Concerning this clone: Its antigen is currently unknown.

Study-level results: Prior analysis indicated that the majority of TCR beta V segments exhibited productivity approximately 90% or approximately 30% of the time.

The source is a male donor in good health and CMV-seronegative. The sample taken for sequencing was PBMCs. This chain joins TRBV9 and TRBJ2-1; tentative D call: TRBD1 (7 bases). The CDR3 DNA follows: TGTGCCAGCAGCCCAGGGGGGATGCCCTACAATGAGCAGTTCTTC. The encoded protein is CASSPGGMPYNEQFF.